The rows below give T cell receptor beta chains drawn from one sample of a study of blood T cell repertoires in COVID-19. TCRdb's table, derived via immunoSEQ multiplex PCR, lists solely in-frame clones and lacks some. The repertoire holds over 150,000 clones, around 85% seen once, with under 4% in the top ten. Source material: PBMCs or T cells enriched from blood (not recorded which). The receptor set was obtained from a woman younger than 45 who had recovered from COVID-19. The CDR3 runs from the conserved cysteine through the conserved F or W. D genes are given only for firm matches. The listing skips clone size in some rows; elsewhere it reads once, few, many or a size class.

j_call,v_call,clone_size,d_call,cdr3_nt,cdr3_aa
TRBJ1-5,TRBV7-9,-,-,TGTGCCAGCAGCTTAGACGGGTGGCCCCAGCATTTT,CASSLDGWPQHF
TRBJ2-6,TRBV3-1/TRBV3-2,-,-,TGTGCCAGCAGCCAAGACACCCCAGGGTCTGGGGCCAACGTCCTGACTTTC,CASSQDTPGSGANVLTF
TRBJ1-5,TRBV19,-,-,TGTGCCAGTAGTATAGATCCAGGGCTCGATCAGCCCCAGCATTTT,CASSIDPGLDQPQHF
TRBJ2-2,TRBV6-5,-,TRBD2,TGTGCCACCCTAGCGGGAGGATCTACCGGGGAGCTGTTTTTT,CATLAGGSTGELFF
TRBJ2-2,TRBV2,-,TRBD1,TGTGCCAGCAGTGGACAGGGGATGGAGTCCGGGGAGCTGTTTTTT,CASSGQGMESGELFF
TRBJ2-1,TRBV5-1,-,TRBD2,TGCGCCAGCAGCACCATAAGCGGGGGGCCTCTGAATGAGCAGTTCTTC,CASSTISGGPLNEQFF
TRBJ2-1,TRBV9,once,TRBD2,TGTGCCAGCAGCGTAGTCCCCAGCGGGAGTGGGAATGAGCAGTTCTTC,CASSVVPSGSGNEQFF
TRBJ2-1,TRBV7-3,once,-,TGTGCCAGCAGCCCCTTGGGGGGTGTATACAATGAGCAGTTCTTC,CASSPLGGVYNEQFF
TRBJ1-1,TRBV5-1,-,-,TGCGCCAGCAGCGTGAATAGCGGCGCGGGCACTGAAGCTTTCTTT,CASSVNSGAGTEAFF
TRBJ1-5,TRBV5-1,-,TRBD1,TGCGCCAGCAGCTTGGAGGGGGCGCCCCATCAGCCCCAGCATTTT,CASSLEGAPHQPQHF
TRBJ2-2,TRBV28,-,TRBD2,TGTGCCAGCAGTTTAGTGTCGGCGGGAGGTGCCGGGGAGCTGTTTTTT,CASSLVSAGGAGELFF
TRBJ2-3,TRBV29-1,-,-,TGCAGCGCTGGGGGGGGCAGTGGAGATACGCAGTATTTT,CSAGGGSGDTQYF
TRBJ2-7,TRBV7-9,few,-,TGTGCCAGCAAGCCCGGAGGGCCTTCGGACGAGCAGTACTTC,CASKPGGPSDEQYF
TRBJ1-1,TRBV4-1,-,-,TGCGCCAGCAGCCCCACAGGGAGCACTGAAGCTTTCTTT,CASSPTGSTEAFF
TRBJ2-3,TRBV6-6,-,-,TGTGCCAGCAGTCCCGTCGCAGATACGCAGTATTTT,CASSPVADTQYF
TRBJ2-7,TRBV19,-,TRBD2,TGTGCCAGTAGTCCTGGGACTAGCATCCGCGAGCAGTACTTC,CASSPGTSIREQYF
TRBJ2-1,TRBV28,-,TRBD2,TGTGCCAGCTCCCCCTCCGGACTAGCGGGGCTTAACGAGCAGTTCTTC,CASSPSGLAGLNEQFF
TRBJ1-5,TRBV5-1,-,-,TGCGCCAGCAGCCCGGGTGGACAAAGCAATCAGCCCCAGCATTTT,CASSPGGQSNQPQHF
TRBJ2-3,TRBV11-2,-,-,TGTGCCAGCAGCACAGATCGTAGCGCCTTTAGCACAGATACGCAGTATTTT,CASSTDRSAFSTDTQYF
TRBJ1-1,TRBV9,-,TRBD1,TGTGCCAGCAGCGCCGGGACAGGGGTTATTAGCACTGAAGCTTTCTTT,CASSAGTGVISTEAFF
TRBJ1-1,TRBV7-8,-,TRBD1,TGTGCCAGCAGCTTGCATTCAGGGGGCACTGAAGCTTTCTTT,CASSLHSGGTEAFF
TRBJ2-1,TRBV24-1,-,TRBD2,TGTGCCACCAGTGAGACTAGCGGGACCTACAATGAGCAGTTCTTC,CATSETSGTYNEQFF
TRBJ2-1,TRBV6-6,-,-,TGTGCCAGCAGTGGGGAGCGGACGATCGGGGATGAGCAGTTCTTC,CASSGERTIGDEQFF
TRBJ1-1,TRBV27,-,TRBD1,TGTGCCAGCAGTACCCGGGACAGGGGCACTGAAGCTTTCTTT,CASSTRDRGTEAFF
TRBJ1-5,TRBV2,-,-,TGTGCCAGTAAAACAGGTGGCAGCCTGGGGTATCAGCCCCAGCATTTT,CASKTGGSLGYQPQHF